This TCR beta chain was captured in a study of cytomegalovirus exposure and HLA in healthy donors. Study-level findings and limits: An ancestry cluster, one associated with Asian ancestry, reportedly showed fewer N-insertions than the approximately 670-donor mean in a later analysis. In a later analysis, common viral pathogens appeared linked to several of the most significant clusters. 87-base-pair reads could not separate some V segments, including TRBV6-2 and TRBV6-3.

PCR used 60 Vbeta primers and 13 Jbeta primers. Produced via immunoSEQ multiplex PCR; TCRdb's table is partial and in-frame only. Among 80,000 to 100,000 clones listed, over 75% were seen once. As regards this clone: Its antigen is not identified.

The CDR3 loop spans 13 amino acids. Trimming removed 5 bases from V and 1 base from J, with 11 bases in between. The germline V gene encodes CDR1 SQVTM and CDR2 ANQGSEA. The source material was PBMCs. The chain is built from TRBV29-1 and TRBJ2-5; D is unclear. The sequence came from a female donor in good health and CMV-seropositive. DNA for the CDR3: TGCAGCGTTCTATCTCGGAGCCAAGAGACCCAGTACTTC. Encoded protein: CSVLSRSQETQYF. Together with reference TRBV29-1 and TRBJ2-5, the CDR3 gives the full variable domain: SAVISQKPSRDICQRGTSLTIQCQVDSQVTMMFWYRQQPGQSLTLIATANQGSEATYESGFVIDKFPISRPNLTFSTLTVSNMSPEDSSIYLCSVLSRSQETQYFGPGTRLLVL.